The 3 T cell receptor beta chains presented below share a single source sample, sequenced in a study of T-cell reconstitution after alpha-beta-depleted transplantation in children. The TCRbeta library was prepared with unique molecular identifiers. TCRdb ran MiXCR on the PCR reads and lists one entry per CDR3 protein. Of 350,000 to 500,000 distinct CDR3 sequences detected, over 40% appear once; the ten largest clones hold around 29%. Sequenced material: PBMCs, taken before TCRalphabeta/CD19-depleted stem cell transplant. The receptor set was obtained from a girl aged 2 to 9 with aplastic anemia, due to receive a stem cell transplant.

The chain joins TRBV18 to TRBJ2-7; D possibly corresponds to TRBD1 (5 bases). Germline V CDR1 and CDR2: KGHSH, LQKENI. The CDR3 loop spans 15 amino acids. V lost 3 bases, J lost 2 bases, and 14 bases lay in between. The CDR3 sequence: CASSPVTGQTYEQYF. The DNA for the CDR3 is TGTGCCAGCTCACCGGTCACAGGCCAGACCTACGAGCAGTACTTC. The whole variable domain, remainder taken from reference TRBV18 and TRBJ2-7, is NAGVMQNPRHLVRRRGQEARLRCSPMKGHSHVYWYRQLPEEGLKFMVYLQKENIIDESGMPKERFSAEFPKEGPSILRIQQVVRGDSAAYFCASSPVTGQTYEQYFGPGTRLTVT.

This clonotype occurred many times. This rearrangement joins TRBV20-1 to TRBJ1-3; 7 bases match TRBD1. This CDR3 has 14 amino acids. Trimming at V came to 7 bases and at J to 0 bases, leaving 6 bases not matched to a gene. Germline V CDR1 and CDR2: DFQATT, SNEGSKA (reference sequence). The CDR3 loop reads CSGQGVGSGNTIYF. The CDR3 nucleotides read TGCAGTGGGCAGGGGGTCGGCTCTGGAAACACCATATATTTT.

This clonotype was seen repeatedly, ten times or more. The chain joins TRBV27 to TRBJ1-2, with D perhaps TRBD1 (5 bases). Trimming removed 3 bases at V and 8 bases at J, with 13 bases between. Germline CDR1 is MNHEY and CDR2 is SMNVEV (reference sequence). The CDR3 runs 13 residues. CDR3 DNA: TGTGCCAGCAGTTTCTCAGGGAGGTACGGCTACACCTTC. It translates to CASSFSGRYGYTF.